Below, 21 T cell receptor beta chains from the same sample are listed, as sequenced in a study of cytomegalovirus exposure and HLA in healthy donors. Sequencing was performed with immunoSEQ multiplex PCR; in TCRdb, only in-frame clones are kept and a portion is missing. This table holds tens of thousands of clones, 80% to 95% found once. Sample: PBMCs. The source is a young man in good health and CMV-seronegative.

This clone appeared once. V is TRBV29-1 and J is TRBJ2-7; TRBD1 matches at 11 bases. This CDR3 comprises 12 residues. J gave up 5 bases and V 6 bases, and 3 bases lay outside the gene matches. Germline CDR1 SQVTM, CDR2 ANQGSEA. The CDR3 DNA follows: TGCAGCGTCGGACAGGGGGCCCACGAGCAGTACTTC. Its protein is CSVGQGAHEQYF.

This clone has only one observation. The CDR3 bases are TGTGCCAGCAGTTACGCGTACGCGAACACTGAAGCTTTCTTT. Its protein product is CASSYAYANTEAFF. The chain links TRBV6-6 to TRBJ1-1; D gene ambiguous. Trimming took off 2 bases at V and 1 base at J, with 8 bases between the two ends. The CDR3 runs 14 residues. CDR1 and CDR2 (germline): MNHNY, SVGAGI (reference sequence).

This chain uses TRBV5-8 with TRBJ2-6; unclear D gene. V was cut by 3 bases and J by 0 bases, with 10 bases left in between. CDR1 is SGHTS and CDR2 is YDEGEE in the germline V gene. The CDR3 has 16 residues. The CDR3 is CASSWVQISGANVLTF. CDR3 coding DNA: TGTGCCAGCAGCTGGGTACAGATCTCTGGGGCCAACGTCCTGACTTTC.

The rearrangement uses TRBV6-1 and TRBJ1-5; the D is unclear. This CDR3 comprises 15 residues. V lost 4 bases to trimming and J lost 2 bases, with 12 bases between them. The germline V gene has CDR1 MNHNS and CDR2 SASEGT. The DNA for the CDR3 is TGTGCCAGCAGTGCGGGGTCAGCGGGCAATCAGCCCCAGCATTTT. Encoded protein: CASSAGSAGNQPQHF.

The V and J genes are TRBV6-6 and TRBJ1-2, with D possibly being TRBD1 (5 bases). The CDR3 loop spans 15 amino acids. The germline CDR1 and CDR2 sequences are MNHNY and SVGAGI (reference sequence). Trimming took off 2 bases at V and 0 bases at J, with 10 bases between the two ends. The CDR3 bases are TGTGCCAGCAGTTACAGCACGGGGGCTAACTATGGCTACACCTTC. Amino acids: CASSYSTGANYGYTF.

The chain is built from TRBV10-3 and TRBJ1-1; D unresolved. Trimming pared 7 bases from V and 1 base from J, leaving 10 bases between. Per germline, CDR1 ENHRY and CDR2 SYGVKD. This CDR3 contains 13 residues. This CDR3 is CAIMAGSNTEAFF. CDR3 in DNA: TGTGCCATCATGGCGGGGTCGAACACTGAAGCTTTCTTT.

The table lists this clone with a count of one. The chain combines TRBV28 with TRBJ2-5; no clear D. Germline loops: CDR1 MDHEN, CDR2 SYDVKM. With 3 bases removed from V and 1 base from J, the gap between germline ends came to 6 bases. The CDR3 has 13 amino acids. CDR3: CASSFPVQETQYF. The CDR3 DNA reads TGTGCCAGCAGTTTCCCAGTCCAAGAGACCCAGTACTTC. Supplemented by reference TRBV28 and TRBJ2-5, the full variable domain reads DVKVTQSSRYLVKRTGEKVFLECVQDMDHENMFWYRQDPGLGLRLIYFSYDVKMKEKGDIPEGYSVSREKKERFSLILESASTNQTSMYLCASSFPVQETQYFGPGTRLLVL.

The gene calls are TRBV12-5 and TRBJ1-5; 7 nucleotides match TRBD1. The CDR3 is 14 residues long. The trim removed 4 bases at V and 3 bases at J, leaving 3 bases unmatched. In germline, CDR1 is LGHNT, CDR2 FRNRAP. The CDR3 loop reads CASGWGQFNQPQHF. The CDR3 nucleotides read TGTGCTAGTGGTTGGGGACAGTTCAATCAGCCCCAGCATTTT.

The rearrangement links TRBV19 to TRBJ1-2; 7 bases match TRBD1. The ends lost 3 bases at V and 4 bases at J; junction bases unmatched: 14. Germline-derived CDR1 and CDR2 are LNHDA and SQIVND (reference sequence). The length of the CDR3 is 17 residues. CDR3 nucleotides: TGTGCCAGTAGTATTTCGACCTGGGACAGTAAGACCTATGGCTACACCTTC. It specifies CASSISTWDSKTYGYTF.

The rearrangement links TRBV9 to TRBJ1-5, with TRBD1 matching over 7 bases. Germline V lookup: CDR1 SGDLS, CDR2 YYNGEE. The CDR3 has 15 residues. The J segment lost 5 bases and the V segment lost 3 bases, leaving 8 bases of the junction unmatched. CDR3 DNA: TGTGCCAGCAGCGAGGGGGCGGCAGGCGATCAGCCCCAGCATTTT. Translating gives CASSEGAAGDQPQHF.

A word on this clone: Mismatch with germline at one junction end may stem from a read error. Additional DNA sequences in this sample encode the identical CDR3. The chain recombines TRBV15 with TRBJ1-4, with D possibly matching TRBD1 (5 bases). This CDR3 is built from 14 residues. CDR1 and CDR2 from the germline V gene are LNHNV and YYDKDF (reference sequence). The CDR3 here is CATSTDNRNEKLFF. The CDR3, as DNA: TGTGCCACTAGCACGGACAACCGTAATGAAAAACTGTTTTTT.

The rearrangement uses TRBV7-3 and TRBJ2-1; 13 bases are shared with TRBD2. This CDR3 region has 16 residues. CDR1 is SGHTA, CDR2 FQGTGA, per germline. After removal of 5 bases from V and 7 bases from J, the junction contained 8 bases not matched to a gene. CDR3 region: CASSTGLAGPGNEQFF. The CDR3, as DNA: TGTGCCAGCAGCACGGGACTAGCGGGACCCGGGAATGAGCAGTTCTTC.

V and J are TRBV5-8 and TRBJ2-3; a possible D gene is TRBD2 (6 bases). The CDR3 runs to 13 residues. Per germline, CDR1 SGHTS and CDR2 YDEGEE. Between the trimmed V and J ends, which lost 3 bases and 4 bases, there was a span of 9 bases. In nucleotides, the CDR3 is TGTGCCAGCAGCTCCGGGAGTCCAGATACGCAGTATTTT. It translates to CASSSGSPDTQYF.

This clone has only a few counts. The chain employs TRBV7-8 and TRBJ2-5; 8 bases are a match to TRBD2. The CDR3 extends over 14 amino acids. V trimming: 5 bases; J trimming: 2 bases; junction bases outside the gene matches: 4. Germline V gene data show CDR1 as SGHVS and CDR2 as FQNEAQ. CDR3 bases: TGTGCCAGCAGCCCTCCTAGCGGGCAAGAGACCCAGTACTTC. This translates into CASSPPSGQETQYF.

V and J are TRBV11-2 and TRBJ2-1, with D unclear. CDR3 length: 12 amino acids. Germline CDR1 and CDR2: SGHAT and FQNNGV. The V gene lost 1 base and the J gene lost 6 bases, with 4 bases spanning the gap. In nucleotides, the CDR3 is TGTGCCAGCAGCTTAGCAGGCAATGAGCAGTTCTTC. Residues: CASSLAGNEQFF.

In DNA, the CDR3 is TGCGCCAGCAGCCCGGGACAGATGAACACTGAAGCTTTCTTT. It encodes CASSPGQMNTEAFF. The chain recombines TRBV5-1 with TRBJ1-1; 7 positions agree with TRBD1. J was trimmed by 0 bases and V by 4 bases; bases with no gene match: 3. The CDR3 has 14 amino acids. Germline V gene data show CDR1 as SGHRS and CDR2 as YFSETQ. The full variable domain, completed using reference TRBV5-1 and TRBJ1-1, is KAGVTQTPRYLIKTRGQQVTLSCSPISGHRSVSWYQQTPGQGLQFLFEYFSETQRNKGNFPGRFSGRQFSNSRSEMNVSTLELGDSALYLCASSPGQMNTEAFFGQGTRLTVV.

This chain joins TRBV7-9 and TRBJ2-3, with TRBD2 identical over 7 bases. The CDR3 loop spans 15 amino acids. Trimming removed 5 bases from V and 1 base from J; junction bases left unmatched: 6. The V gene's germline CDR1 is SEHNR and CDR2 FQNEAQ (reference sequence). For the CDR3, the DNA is TGTGCCAGCAGCAAAACGGCGGGAGGCACAGATACGCAGTATTTT. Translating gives CASSKTAGGTDTQYF.

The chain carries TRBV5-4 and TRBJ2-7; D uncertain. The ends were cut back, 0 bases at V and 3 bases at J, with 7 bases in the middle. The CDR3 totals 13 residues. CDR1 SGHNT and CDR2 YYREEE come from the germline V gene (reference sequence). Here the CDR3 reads CASSLETIYEQYF. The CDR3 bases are TGTGCCAGCAGCTTGGAGACAATCTACGAGCAGTACTTC.

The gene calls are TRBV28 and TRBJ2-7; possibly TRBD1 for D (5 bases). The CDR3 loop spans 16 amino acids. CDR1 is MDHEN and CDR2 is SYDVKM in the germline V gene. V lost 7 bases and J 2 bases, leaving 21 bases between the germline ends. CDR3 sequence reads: CASILRASGFPYEQYF. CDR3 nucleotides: TGTGCCAGCATCCTTCGAGCGTCAGGGTTTCCCTACGAGCAGTACTTC.

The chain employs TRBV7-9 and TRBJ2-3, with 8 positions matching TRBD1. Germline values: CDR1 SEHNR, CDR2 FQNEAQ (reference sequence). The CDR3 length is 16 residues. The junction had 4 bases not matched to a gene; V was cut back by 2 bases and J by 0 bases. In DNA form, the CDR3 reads TGTGCCAGCAGCTTACTGCGGACAGGGAGCACAGATACGCAGTATTTT. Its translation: CASSLLRTGSTDTQYF.

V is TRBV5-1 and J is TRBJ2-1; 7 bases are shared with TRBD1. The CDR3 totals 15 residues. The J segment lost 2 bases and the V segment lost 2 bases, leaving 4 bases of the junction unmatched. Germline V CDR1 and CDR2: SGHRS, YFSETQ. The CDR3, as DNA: TGCGCCAGCAGCTTACAGGGGACGCCCTACAATGAGCAGTTCTTC. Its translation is CASSLQGTPYNEQFF.